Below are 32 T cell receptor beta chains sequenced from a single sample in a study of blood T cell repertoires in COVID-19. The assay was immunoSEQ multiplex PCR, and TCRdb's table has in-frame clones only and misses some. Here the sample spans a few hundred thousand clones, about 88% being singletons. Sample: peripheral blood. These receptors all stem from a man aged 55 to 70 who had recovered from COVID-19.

The CDR3 DNA reads TGCGCCAGCAGCTTGAATGTACTAGCGGGGGGAGATACGCAGTATTTT. It yields the protein CASSLNVLAGGDTQYF. V and J are TRBV5-1 and TRBJ2-3, with 12 bases identical to TRBD2. Germline values: CDR1 SGHRS, CDR2 YFSETQ. The junction had 5 bases not matched to a gene; V was cut back by 1 base and J by 5 bases. There are 16 residues in the CDR3.

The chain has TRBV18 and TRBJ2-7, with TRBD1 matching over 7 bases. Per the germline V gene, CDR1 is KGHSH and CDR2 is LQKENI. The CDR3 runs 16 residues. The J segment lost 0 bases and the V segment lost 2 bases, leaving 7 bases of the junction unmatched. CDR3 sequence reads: CASSPYRGTPSYEQYF. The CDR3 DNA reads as TGTGCCAGCTCACCATACAGGGGTACCCCCTCCTACGAGCAGTACTTC.

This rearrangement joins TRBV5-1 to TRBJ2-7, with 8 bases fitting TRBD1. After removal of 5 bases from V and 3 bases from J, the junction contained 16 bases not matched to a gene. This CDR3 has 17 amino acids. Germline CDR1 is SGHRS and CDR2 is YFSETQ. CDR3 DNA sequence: TGCGCCAGCAGTACCGGGACAGGCAGGGTTGGCGGCTACGAGCAGTACTTC. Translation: CASSTGTGRVGGYEQYF.

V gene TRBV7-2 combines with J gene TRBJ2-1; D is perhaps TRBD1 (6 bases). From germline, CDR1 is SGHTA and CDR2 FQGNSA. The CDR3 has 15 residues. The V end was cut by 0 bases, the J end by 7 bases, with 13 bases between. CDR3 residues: CASSLARGLFNEQFF. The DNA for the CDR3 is TGTGCCAGCAGCTTAGCCAGGGGTCTTTTTAATGAGCAGTTCTTC.

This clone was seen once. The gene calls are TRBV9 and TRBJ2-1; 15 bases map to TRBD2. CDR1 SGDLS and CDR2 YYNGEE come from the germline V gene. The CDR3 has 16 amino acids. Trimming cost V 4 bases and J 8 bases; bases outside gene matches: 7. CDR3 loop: CASSSRTSGGVDEQFF. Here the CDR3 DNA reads TGTGCCAGCAGCTCCCGGACTAGCGGGGGGGTCGATGAGCAGTTCTTC.

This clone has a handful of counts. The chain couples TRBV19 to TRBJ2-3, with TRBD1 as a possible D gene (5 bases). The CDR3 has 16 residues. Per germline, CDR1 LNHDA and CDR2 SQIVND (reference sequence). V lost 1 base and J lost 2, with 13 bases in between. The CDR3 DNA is TGTGCCAGTAGTATAGGTGGGGCGCAAATCACAGATACGCAGTATTTT. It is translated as CASSIGGAQITDTQYF.

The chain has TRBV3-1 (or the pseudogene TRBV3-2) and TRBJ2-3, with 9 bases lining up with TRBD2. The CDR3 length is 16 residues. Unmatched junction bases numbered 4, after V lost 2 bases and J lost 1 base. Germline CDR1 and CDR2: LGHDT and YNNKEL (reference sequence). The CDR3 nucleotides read TGTGCCAGCAGCCAAAGAATAGCGGGGGGCACAGATACGCAGTATTTT. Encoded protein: CASSQRIAGGTDTQYF.

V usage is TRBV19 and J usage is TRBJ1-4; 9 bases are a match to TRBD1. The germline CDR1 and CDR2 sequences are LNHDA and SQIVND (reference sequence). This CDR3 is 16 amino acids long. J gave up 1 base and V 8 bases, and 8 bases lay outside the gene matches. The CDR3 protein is CASRRTGGRTNEKLFF. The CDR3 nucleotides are TGTGCCAGTCGCCGAACAGGGGGCAGAACTAATGAAAAACTGTTTTTT. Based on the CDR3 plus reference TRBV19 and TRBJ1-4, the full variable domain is DGGITQSPKYLFRKEGQNVTLSCEQNLNHDAMYWYRQDPGQGLRLIYYSQIVNDFQKGDIAEGYSVSREKKESFPLTVTSAQKNPTAFYLCASRRTGGRTNEKLFFGSGTQLSVL.

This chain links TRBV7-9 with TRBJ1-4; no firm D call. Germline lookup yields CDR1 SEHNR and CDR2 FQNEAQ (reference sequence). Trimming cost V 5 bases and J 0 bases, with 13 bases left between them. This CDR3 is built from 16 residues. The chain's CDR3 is CASSPYLPATNEKLFF. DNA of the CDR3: TGTGCCAGCAGCCCCTACCTCCCCGCAACTAATGAAAAACTGTTTTTT.

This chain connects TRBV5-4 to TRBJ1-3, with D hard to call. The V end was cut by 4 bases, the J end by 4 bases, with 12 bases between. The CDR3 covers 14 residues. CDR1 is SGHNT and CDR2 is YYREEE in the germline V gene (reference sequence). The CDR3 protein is CASSTWAPGNTIYF. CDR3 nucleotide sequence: TGTGCCAGCAGCACCTGGGCTCCGGGAAACACCATATATTTT. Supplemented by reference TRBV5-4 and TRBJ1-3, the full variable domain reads ETGVTQSPTHLIKTRGQQVTLRCSSQSGHNTVSWYQQALGQGPQFIFQYYREEENGRGNFPPRFSGLQFPNYSSELNVNALELDDSALYLCASSTWAPGNTIYFGEGSWLTVV.

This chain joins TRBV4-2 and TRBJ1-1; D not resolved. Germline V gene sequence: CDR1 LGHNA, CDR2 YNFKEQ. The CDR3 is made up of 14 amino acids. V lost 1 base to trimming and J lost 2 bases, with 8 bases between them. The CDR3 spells CASSQAHRNTEAFF. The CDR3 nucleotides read TGTGCCAGCAGCCAAGCTCATAGAAACACTGAAGCTTTCTTT.

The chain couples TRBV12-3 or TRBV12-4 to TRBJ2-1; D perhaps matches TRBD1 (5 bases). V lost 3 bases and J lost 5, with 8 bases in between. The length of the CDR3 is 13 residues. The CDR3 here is CASSLARDNEQFF. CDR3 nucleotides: TGTGCCAGCAGTTTGGCCAGGGACAATGAGCAGTTCTTC.

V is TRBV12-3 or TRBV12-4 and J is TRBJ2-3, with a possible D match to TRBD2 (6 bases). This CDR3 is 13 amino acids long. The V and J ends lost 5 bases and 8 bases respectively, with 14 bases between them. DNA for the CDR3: TGTGCCAGCAGTCCAACCGGGACTTCTACGCAGTATTTT. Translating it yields CASSPTGTSTQYF.

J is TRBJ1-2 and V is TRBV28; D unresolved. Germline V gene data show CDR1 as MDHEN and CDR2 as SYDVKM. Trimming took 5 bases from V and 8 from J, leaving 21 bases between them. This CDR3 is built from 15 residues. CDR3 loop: CASSPPGSPAGGYTF. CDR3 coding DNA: TGTGCCAGCAGTCCCCCGGGATCCCCCGCGGGAGGCTACACCTTC.

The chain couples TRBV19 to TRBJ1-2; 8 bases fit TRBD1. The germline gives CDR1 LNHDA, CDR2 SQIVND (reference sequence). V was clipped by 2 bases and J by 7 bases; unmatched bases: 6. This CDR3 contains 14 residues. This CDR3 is CASSILQGAGGYTF. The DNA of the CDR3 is TGTGCCAGTAGTATACTTCAGGGGGCCGGTGGCTACACCTTC.

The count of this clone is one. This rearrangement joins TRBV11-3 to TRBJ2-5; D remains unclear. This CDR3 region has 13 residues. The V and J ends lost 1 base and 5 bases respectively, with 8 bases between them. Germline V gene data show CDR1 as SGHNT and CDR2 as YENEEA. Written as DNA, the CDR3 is TGTGCCAGCAGCTTAGGTGGCAGGGAGACCCAGTACTTC. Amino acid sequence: CASSLGGRETQYF.

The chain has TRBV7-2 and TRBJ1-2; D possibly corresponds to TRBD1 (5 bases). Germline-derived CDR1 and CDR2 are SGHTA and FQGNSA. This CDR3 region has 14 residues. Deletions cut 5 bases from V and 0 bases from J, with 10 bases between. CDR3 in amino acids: CASSRDRTNYGYTF. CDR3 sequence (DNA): TGTGCCAGCAGCCGCGACAGAACTAACTATGGCTACACCTTC.

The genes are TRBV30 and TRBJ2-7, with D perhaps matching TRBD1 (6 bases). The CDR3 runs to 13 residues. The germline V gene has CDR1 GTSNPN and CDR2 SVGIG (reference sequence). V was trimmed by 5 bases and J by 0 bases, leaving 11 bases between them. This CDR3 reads CAWFDRYSYEQYF. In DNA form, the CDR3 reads TGTGCCTGGTTCGACAGGTACTCCTACGAGCAGTACTTC.

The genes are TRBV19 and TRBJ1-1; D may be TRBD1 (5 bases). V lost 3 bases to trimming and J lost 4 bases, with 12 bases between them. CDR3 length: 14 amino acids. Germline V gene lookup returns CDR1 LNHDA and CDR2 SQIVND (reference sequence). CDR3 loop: CASSIMGLGTEAFF. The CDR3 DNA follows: TGTGCCAGTAGTATCATGGGGCTTGGCACTGAAGCTTTCTTT.

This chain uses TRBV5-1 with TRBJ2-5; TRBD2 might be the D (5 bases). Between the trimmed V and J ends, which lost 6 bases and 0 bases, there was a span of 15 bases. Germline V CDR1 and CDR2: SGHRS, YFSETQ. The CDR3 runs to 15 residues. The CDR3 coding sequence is TGCGCCAGCACCCCCCCCCTAGCCTACCAAGAGACCCAGTACTTC. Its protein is CASTPPLAYQETQYF.

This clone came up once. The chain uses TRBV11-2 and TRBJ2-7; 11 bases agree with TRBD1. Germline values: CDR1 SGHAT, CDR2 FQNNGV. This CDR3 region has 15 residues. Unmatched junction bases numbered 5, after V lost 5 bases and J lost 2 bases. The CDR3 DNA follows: TGTGCCAGCAGCGTCGCGGGACAGGGGGCCTACGAGCAGTACTTC. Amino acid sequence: CASSVAGQGAYEQYF.

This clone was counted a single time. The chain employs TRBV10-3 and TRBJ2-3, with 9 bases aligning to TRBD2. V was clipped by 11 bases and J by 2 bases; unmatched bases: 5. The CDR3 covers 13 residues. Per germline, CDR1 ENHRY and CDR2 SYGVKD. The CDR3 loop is CALSGGLTDTQYF. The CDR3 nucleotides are TGTGCCCTTAGCGGGGGACTCACAGATACGCAGTATTTT.

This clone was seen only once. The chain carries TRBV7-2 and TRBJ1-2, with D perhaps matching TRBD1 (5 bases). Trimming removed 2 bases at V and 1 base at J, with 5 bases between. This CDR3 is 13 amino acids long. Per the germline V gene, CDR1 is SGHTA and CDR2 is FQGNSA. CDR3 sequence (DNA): TGTGCCAGCAGCTTACAGGGTAACTATGGCTACACCTTC. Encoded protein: CASSLQGNYGYTF.

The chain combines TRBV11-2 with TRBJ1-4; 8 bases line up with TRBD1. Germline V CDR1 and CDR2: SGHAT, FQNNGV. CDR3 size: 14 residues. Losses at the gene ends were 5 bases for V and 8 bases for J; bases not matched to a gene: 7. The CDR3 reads CASSVDRGKEKLFF. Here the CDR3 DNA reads TGTGCCAGCAGCGTTGACAGGGGAAAAGAAAAACTGTTTTTT.

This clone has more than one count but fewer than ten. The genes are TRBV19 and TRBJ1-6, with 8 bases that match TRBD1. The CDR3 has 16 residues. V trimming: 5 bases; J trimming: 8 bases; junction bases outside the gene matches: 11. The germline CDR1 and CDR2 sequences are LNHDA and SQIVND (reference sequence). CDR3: CASSPRTGQRHSPLHF. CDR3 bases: TGTGCCAGTAGTCCCAGGACAGGGCAAAGGCATTCACCCCTCCACTTT.

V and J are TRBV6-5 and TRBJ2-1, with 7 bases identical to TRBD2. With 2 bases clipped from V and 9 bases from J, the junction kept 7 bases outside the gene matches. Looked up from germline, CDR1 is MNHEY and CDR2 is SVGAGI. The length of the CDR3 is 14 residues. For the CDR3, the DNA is TGTGCCAGCAGTTACGATGGTTGGGGGGGTGAGCAGTTCTTC. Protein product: CASSYDGWGGEQFF.

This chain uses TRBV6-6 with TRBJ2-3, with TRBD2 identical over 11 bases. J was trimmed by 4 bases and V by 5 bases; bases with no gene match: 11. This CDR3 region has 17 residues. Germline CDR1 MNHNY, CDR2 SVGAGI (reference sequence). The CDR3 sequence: CASSPRGSGGAADTQYF. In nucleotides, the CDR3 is TGTGCCAGCAGTCCCCGCGGTAGCGGGGGGGCTGCAGATACGCAGTATTTT.

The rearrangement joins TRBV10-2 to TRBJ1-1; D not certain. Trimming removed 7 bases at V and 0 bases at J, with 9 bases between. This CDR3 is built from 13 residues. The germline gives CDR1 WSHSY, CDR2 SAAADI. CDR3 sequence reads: CASIYTLNTEAFF. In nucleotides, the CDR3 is TGCGCCAGCATATACACCTTGAACACTGAAGCTTTCTTT.

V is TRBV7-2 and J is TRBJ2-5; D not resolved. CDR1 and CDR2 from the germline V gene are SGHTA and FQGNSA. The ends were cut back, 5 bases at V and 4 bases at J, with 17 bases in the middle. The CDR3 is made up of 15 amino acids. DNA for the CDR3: TGTGCCAGCAGCCCCCGGTTGAGTCAGCGAGAGACCCAGTACTTC. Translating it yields CASSPRLSQRETQYF.

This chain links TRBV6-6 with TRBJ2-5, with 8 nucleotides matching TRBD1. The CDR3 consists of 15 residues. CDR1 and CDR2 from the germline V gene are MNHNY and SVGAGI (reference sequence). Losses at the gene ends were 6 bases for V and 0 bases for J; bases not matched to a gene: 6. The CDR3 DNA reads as TGTGCCAGCAGCCCTAACAGGGGGTACCAAGAGACCCAGTACTTC. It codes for CASSPNRGYQETQYF.

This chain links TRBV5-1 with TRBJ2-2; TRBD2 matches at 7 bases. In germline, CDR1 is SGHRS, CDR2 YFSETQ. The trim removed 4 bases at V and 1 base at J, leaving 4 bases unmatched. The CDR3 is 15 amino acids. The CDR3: CASSPGLVNTGELFF. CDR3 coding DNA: TGCGCCAGCAGCCCCGGACTAGTGAACACCGGGGAGCTGTTTTTT.

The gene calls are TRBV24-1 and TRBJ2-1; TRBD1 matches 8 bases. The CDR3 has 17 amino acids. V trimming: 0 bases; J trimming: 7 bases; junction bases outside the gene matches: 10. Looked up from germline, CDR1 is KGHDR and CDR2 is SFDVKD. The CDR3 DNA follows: TGTGCCACCAGTGATTTGCCCAGGACAGGGAATAAGAATGAGCAGTTCTTC. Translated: CATSDLPRTGNKNEQFF.